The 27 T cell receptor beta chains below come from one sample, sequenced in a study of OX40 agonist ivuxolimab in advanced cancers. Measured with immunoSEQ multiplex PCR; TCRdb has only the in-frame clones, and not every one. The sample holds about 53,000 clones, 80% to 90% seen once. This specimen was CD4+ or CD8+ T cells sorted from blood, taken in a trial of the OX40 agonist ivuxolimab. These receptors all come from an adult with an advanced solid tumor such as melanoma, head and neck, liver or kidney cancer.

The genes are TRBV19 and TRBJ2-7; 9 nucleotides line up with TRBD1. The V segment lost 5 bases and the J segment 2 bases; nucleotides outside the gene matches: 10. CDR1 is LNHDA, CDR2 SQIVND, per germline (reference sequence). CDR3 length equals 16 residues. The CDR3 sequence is CASSFGTGIIPYEQYF. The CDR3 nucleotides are TGTGCCAGTAGTTTCGGGACAGGGATAATCCCCTACGAGCAGTACTTC.

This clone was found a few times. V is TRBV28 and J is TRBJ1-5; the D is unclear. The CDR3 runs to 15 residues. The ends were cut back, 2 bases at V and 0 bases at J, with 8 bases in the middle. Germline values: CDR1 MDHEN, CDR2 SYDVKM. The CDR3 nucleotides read TGTGCCAGCAGTTTAGGCAGGTATAGCAATCAGCCCCAGCATTTT. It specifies CASSLGRYSNQPQHF.

This CDR3 is CASSLLKRGQGATDTQYF. For the CDR3, the DNA is TGTGCCAGCAGCTTATTAAAAAGGGGACAGGGGGCTACGGATACGCAGTATTTT. The J gene is TRBJ2-3, the V gene TRBV7-9; 12 bases align to TRBD1. The V gene's germline CDR1 is SEHNR and CDR2 FQNEAQ (reference sequence). V trimming: 2 bases; J trimming: 6 bases; junction bases outside the gene matches: 12. The CDR3 contains 18 residues. Using reference TRBV7-9 and TRBJ2-3 for the parts outside the CDR3, the full variable domain is DTGVSQNPRHKITKRGQNVTFRCDPISEHNRLYWYRQTLGQGPEFLTYFQNEAQLEKSRLLSDRFSAERPKGSFSTLEIQRTEQGDSAMYLCASSLLKRGQGATDTQYFGPGTRLTVL.

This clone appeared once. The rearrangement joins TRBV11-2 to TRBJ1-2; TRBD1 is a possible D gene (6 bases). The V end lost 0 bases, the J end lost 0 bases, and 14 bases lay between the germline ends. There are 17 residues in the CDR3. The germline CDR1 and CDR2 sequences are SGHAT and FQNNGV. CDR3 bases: TGTGCCAGCAGCTTAGATTTGGGGGCCATTTCTAACTATGGCTACACCTTC. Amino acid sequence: CASSLDLGAISNYGYTF.

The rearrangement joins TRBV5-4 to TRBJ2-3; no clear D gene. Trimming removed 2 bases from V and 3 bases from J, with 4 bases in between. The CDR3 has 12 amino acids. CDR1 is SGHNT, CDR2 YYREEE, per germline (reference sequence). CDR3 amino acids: CASSFETDTQYF. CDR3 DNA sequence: TGTGCCAGCAGCTTCGAGACAGATACGCAGTATTTT.

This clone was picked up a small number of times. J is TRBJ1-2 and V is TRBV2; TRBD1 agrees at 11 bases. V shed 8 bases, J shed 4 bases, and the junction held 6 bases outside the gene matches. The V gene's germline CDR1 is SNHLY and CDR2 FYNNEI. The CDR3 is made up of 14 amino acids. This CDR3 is CASRTGGGPYGYTF. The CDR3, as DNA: TGTGCCAGCCGGACAGGGGGCGGCCCCTATGGCTACACCTTC.

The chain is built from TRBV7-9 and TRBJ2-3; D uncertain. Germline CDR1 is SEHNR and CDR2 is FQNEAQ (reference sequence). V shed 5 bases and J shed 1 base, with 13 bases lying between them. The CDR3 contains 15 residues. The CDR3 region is CASSPQRPGTDTQYF. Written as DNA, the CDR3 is TGTGCCAGCAGCCCCCAAAGGCCGGGCACAGATACGCAGTATTTT.

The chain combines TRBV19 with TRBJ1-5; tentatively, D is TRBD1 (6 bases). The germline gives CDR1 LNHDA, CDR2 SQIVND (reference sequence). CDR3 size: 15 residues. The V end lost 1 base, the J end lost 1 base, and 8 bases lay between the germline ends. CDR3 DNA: TGTGCCAGTAGTATAGCGGACAGCAGCAATCAGCCCCAGCATTTT. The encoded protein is CASSIADSSNQPQHF.

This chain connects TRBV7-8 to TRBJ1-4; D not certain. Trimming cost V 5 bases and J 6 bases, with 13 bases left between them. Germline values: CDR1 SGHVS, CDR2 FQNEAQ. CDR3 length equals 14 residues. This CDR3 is CASSQAEVDEKLFF. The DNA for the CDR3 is TGTGCCAGCAGCCAGGCTGAAGTGGATGAAAAACTGTTTTTT.

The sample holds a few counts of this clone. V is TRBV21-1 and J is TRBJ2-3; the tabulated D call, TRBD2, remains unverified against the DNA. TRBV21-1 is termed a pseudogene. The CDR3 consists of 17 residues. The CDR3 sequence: CASSRPVRGGPTDTQYF. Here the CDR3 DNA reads TGTGCCAGCAGCAGACCCGTGCGGGGGGGACCCACAGATACGCAGTATTTT.

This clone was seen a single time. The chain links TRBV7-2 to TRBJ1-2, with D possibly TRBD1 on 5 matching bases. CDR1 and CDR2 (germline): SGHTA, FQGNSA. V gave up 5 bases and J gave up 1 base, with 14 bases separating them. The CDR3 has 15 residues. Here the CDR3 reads CASSPPPGLNYGYTF. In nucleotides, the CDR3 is TGTGCCAGCAGCCCCCCGCCAGGGCTTAACTATGGCTACACCTTC.

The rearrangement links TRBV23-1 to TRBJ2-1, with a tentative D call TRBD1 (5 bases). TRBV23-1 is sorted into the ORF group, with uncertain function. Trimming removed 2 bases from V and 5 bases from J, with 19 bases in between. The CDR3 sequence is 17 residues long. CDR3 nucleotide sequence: TGCGCCAGCAGTCAAAAACAGGCCGACCGTCCCCACAATGAGCAGTTCTTC. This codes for CASSQKQADRPHNEQFF.

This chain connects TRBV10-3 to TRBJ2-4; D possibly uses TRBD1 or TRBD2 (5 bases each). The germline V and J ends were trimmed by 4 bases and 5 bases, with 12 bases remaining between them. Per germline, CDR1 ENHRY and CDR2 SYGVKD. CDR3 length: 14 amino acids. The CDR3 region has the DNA TGTGCCATCAGTGTAAGCAGGGACCAAAACATTCAGTACTTC. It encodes CAISVSRDQNIQYF.

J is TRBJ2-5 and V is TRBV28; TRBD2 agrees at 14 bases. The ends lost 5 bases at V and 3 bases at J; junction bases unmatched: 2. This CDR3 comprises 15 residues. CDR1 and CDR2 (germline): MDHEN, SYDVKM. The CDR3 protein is CASSRGLAGEETQYF. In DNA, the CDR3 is TGTGCCAGCAGTAGGGGACTAGCGGGAGAAGAGACCCAGTACTTC.

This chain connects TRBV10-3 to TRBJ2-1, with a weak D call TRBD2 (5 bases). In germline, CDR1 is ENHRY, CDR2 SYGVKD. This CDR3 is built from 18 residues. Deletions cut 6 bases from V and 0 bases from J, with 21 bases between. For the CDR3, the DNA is TGTGCCATCAGGGGTTCCGACGGCCGGGATGGCTCCTACAATGAGCAGTTCTTC. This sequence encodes CAIRGSDGRDGSYNEQFF.

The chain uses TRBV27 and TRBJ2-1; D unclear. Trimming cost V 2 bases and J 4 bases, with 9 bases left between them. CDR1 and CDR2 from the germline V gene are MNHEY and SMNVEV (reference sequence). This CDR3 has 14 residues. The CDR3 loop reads CASSLTDGYNEQFF. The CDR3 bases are TGTGCCAGCAGTTTAACGGACGGATACAATGAGCAGTTCTTC.

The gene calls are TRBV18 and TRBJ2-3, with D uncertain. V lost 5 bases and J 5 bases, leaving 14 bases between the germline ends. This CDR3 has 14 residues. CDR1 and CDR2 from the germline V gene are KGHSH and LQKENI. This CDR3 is CASSIGPEVDTQYF. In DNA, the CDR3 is TGTGCCAGCTCAATAGGACCCGAGGTAGATACGCAGTATTTT.

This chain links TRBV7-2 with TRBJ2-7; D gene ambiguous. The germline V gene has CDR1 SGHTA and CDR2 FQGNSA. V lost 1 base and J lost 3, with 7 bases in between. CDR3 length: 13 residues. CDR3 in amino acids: CASSLGAGYEQYF. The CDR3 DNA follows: TGTGCCAGCAGCTTAGGGGCCGGCTACGAGCAGTACTTC.

As DNA, the CDR3 is TGTGCCAGCAGTGACGGAGCCCCCGGCAATGAGCAGTTCTTC. Its protein is CASSDGAPGNEQFF. This chain links TRBV6-4 with TRBJ2-1; D uncertain. V dropped 2 bases and J dropped 6 bases, with 11 bases sitting between them. CDR1 is MRHNA and CDR2 is SNTAGT in the germline V gene. This CDR3 spans 14 amino acids.

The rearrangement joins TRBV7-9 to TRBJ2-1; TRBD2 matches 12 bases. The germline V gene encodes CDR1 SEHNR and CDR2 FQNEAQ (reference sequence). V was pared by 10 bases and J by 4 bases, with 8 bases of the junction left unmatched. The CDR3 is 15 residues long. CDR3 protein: CATAGTSGRYNEQFF. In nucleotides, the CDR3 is TGTGCCACCGCGGGGACTAGCGGGCGATACAATGAGCAGTTCTTC.

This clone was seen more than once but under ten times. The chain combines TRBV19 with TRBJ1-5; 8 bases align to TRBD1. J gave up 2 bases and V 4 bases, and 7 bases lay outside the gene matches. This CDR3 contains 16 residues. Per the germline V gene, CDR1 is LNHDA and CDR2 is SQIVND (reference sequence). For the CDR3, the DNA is TGTGCCAGTAGTACCCGGACAGGGCCGGGCAATCAGCCCCAGCATTTT. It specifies CASSTRTGPGNQPQHF.

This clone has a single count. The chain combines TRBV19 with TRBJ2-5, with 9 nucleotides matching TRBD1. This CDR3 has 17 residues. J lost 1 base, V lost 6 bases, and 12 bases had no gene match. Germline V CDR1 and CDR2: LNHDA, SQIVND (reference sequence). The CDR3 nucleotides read TGTGCCAGTAGCCCGGTTCTTTTACAGGGGGCCCAAGAGACCCAGTACTTC. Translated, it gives CASSPVLLQGAQETQYF.

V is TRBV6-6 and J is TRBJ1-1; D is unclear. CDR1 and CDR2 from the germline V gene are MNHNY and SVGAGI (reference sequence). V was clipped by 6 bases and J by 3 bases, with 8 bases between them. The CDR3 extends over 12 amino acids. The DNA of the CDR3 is TGTGCCAGCAGACCCCAGGACACTGAAGCTTTCTTT. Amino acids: CASRPQDTEAFF.

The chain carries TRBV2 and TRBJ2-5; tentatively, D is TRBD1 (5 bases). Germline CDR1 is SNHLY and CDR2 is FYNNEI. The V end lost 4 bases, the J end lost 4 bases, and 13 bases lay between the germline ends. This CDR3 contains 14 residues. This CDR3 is CASSAIQVAETQYF. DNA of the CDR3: TGTGCCAGCAGTGCGATACAGGTTGCAGAGACCCAGTACTTC.

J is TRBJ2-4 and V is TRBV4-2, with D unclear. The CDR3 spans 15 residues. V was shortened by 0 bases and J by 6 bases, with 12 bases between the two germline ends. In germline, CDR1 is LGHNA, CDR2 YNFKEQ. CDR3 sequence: CASSQDGVSANIQYF. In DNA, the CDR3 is TGTGCCAGCAGCCAAGATGGGGTTTCGGCAAACATTCAGTACTTC.

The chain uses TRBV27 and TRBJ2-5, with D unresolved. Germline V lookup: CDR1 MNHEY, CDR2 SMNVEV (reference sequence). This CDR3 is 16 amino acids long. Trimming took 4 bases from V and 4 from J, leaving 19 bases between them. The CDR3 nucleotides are TGTGCCAGCAGTTCCCGGGCCCCGTGGTGGGGAGAGACCCAGTACTTC. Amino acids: CASSSRAPWWGETQYF.

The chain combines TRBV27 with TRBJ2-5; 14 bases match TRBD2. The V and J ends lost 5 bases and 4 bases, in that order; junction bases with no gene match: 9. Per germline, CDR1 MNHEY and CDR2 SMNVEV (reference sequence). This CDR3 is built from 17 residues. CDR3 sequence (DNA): TGTGCCAGCAGTCCTCTTCTTGGACTAGCGGGAGGAGAGACCCAGTACTTC. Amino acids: CASSPLLGLAGGETQYF.